The clone carrying this T cell receptor beta chain was seen more than once but under ten times. This specimen comes from a study of control samples from healthy donors and cancer patients. CDR1 and CDR2 (germline): MNHEY, SVGAGI. This CDR3 spans 15 amino acids. V was trimmed by 0 bases and J by 1 base, leaving 7 bases between them. This table comes from immunoSEQ multiplex PCR, and its TCRdb copy is limited to in-frame clones, with some not included. In the table there are roughly 130,000 clones, around 93% of which are singletons. The V call is TRBV6-5, the J call TRBJ2-1; no clear D. The clonotype comes from a man between 18 and 35 years old in good health. The sequencing input was blood. The chain's CDR3 is CASSYSLSSYNEQFF. The CDR3 nucleotides read TGTGCCAGCAGTTACTCGCTGAGTTCCTACAATGAGCAGTTCTTC.